The source of this T cell receptor (beta chain) is a study of CD8+ T cells in alopecia areata. The CDR3 is made up of 15 amino acids. V lost 2 bases and J 2 bases, leaving 12 bases between the germline ends. Germline V lookup: CDR1 MNHNS, CDR2 SASEGT. Extracted RNA was reverse transcribed into cDNA, the sequencing template. TCRdb keeps only in-frame clones here, not all; method: immunoSEQ multiplex PCR. The sample yields more than 95,000 clones, around 84% seen once. Indicated treatment: oral pan-JAK inhibitor, 5-10 mg twice daily. PBMCs, the starting material, were the source of sorted CD4+ and CD8+ T cells. On this clone: Its antigen is as yet unknown.

Study-level findings and limits: Scalp sequencing captures resident alphabeta T cells of normal skin too. Elevated clonality characterized lesional scalp relative to normal scalp, particularly in alopecia totalis/universalis. It was observed that many expanded lesional clones persisted in scalp and blood during tofacitinib.

The chain recombines TRBV6-1 with TRBJ1-1; possible D gene TRBD1, 5 bases. The TCR was taken from a human donor with alopecia areata. The material was CD8+ T cells sorted from blood, obtained at roughly week 30, from a patient treated with tofacitinib. The chain's CDR3 is CASSEIRGANTEAFF. Here the CDR3 DNA reads TGTGCCAGCAGTGAAATCCGGGGCGCCAACACTGAAGCTTTCTTT.